This T cell receptor (beta chain) was captured in a study of T-cell memory formation after mild COVID-19. Study-level findings and limits: Cross-reactive memory apparently joined, as some responding clones appeared in pre-infection memory. The main location of contracting CD4+ clones was CM and EM, and that of contracting CD8+ clones was EMRA. Clones from the second wave (peaking day 37) had unconfirmed SARS-CoV-2 specificity.

TCRdb called the 5' RACE reads again in MiXCR, with one record for every CDR3 protein. The top ten hold around 2% of the sample, which has approximately 180,000 distinct CDR3 sequences, 16% seen once. V lost 5 bases to trimming and J lost 4 bases; unmatched junction nucleotides: 8. This CDR3 has 15 residues. Looked up from germline, CDR1 is KGHSH and CDR2 is LQKENI. On this clonotype itself: Its antigen remains unidentified.

The chain links TRBV18 to TRBJ2-7, with 10 bases aligning to TRBD1. The sequencing sample was made of PBMCs or a T cell subset sorted from them (not recorded which). The clonotype comes from an adult woman who had mild COVID-19 (a few samples of this study predate the infection). Cell type and time point are not known. The CDR3 sequence: CASSEATGGVYEQYF. As DNA, the CDR3 is TGTGCCAGCTCAGAGGCGACAGGGGGCGTTTACGAGCAGTACTTC.